The 32 T cell receptor beta chains below were found in one sample sequenced in a study of T cell responses to AZD1222 COVID-19 vaccine. TCRdb keeps only in-frame clones here, not all; method: immunoSEQ multiplex PCR. The sample consists of some 84,000 clones, approximately 90% of them appearing once. The sample was peripheral blood, taken 28 days after the second AZD1222 dose. Every receptor here comes from an adult who received the AZD1222 COVID-19 vaccine.

CDR3 in amino acids: CASSLDPGREAFF. CDR3 bases: TGTGCCAGCAGCTTAGATCCCGGAAGGGAGGCTTTCTTT. V and J are TRBV7-8 and TRBJ1-1; no definite D call. This CDR3 region has 13 residues. V was pared by 1 base and J by 11 bases, with 14 bases between. CDR1 is SGHVS, CDR2 FQNEAQ, per germline.

The J gene is TRBJ2-3, the V gene TRBV5-4, with D unresolved. The germline CDR1 and CDR2 sequences are SGHNT and YYREEE (reference sequence). This CDR3 is 16 amino acids long. V lost 4 bases and J lost 0, with 15 bases in between. The CDR3 loop reads CASSPGVTRSTDTQYF. DNA for the CDR3: TGTGCCAGCAGCCCTGGTGTAACTCGTAGCACAGATACGCAGTATTTT.

A few counts support this clone. The rearrangement links TRBV5-1 to TRBJ1-3; D remains unclear. V was clipped by 0 bases and J by 0 bases, with 4 bases between them. The CDR3 is made up of 14 amino acids. Looked up from germline, CDR1 is SGHRS and CDR2 is YFSETQ. The CDR3 sequence: CASSLDLSGNTIYF. The CDR3 region has the DNA TGCGCCAGCAGCTTGGATCTCTCTGGAAACACCATATATTTT.

The gene calls are TRBV4-1 and TRBJ1-6, with TRBD1 matching over 8 bases. The CDR3 totals 15 residues. In germline, CDR1 is MGHRA, CDR2 YSYEKL. Trimming removed 0 bases from V and 15 bases from J; junction bases left unmatched: 10. The CDR3 coding sequence is TGCGCCAGCAGCCAAGACCCGGGACAGGATTGGGTCCTCCACTTT. Its translation is CASSQDPGQDWVLHF.

V is TRBV10-3 and J is TRBJ2-5, with 9 bases that match TRBD1. CDR1 ENHRY and CDR2 SYGVKD come from the germline V gene. The CDR3 runs 15 residues. V dropped 7 bases and J dropped 1; count of bases not matched to a gene: 7. For the CDR3, the DNA is TGTGCCATCACCCCGACGGGACAGGGCCAAGAGACCCAGTACTTC. Residues: CAITPTGQGQETQYF.

CDR3 sequence (DNA): TGTGCCAGCAGCGTAGACCCCGGGGTCGGAAACACCATATATTTT. It yields the protein CASSVDPGVGNTIYF. This chain connects TRBV9 to TRBJ1-3; no clear D gene. Looked up from germline, CDR1 is SGDLS and CDR2 is YYNGEE. V lost 0 bases, J lost 4 bases, and 11 bases lay in between. CDR3 length: 15 residues.

The genes are TRBV2 and TRBJ2-2; D not resolved. The CDR3 spans 13 residues. V dropped 4 bases and J dropped 1 base, with 4 bases sitting between them. The germline CDR1 and CDR2 sequences are SNHLY and FYNNEI. The CDR3 DNA is TGTGCCAGCAGTGCTTGGAACACCGGGGAGCTGTTTTTT. Translating gives CASSAWNTGELFF.

This clone was observed a handful of times. The V gene is TRBV18, the J gene TRBJ2-7; possibly TRBD1 or TRBD2 for D (5 bases each). This CDR3 is 15 amino acids long. CDR1 and CDR2 from the germline V gene are KGHSH and LQKENI. V was cut by 2 bases and J by 2 bases, with 13 bases left in between. The CDR3 DNA reads as TGTGCCAGCTCACCATGGGCAGGGAGACCCTACGAGCAGTACTTC. This codes for CASSPWAGRPYEQYF.

The gene calls are TRBV6-5 and TRBJ2-1; D is possibly TRBD2 (5 bases). CDR1 is MNHEY, CDR2 SVGAGI, per germline. The CDR3 runs to 13 residues. V lost 2 bases and J lost 9, with 11 bases in between. As DNA, the CDR3 is TGTGCCAGCAGTTACGGACCGGCGGGTGAGCAGTTCTTC. This sequence encodes CASSYGPAGEQFF.

The V and J genes are TRBV29-1 and TRBJ2-7; tentative D call: TRBD1 (5 bases). CDR3 size: 13 residues. Trimming removed 1 base at V and 7 bases at J, with 14 bases between. Looked up from germline, CDR1 is SQVTM and CDR2 is ANQGSEA. The CDR3 sequence is CSVEVGRVGEQYF. CDR3 coding DNA: TGCAGCGTTGAAGTCGGCAGGGTGGGGGAGCAGTACTTC.

This chain links TRBV6-5 with TRBJ2-7, with D unresolved. CDR1 is MNHEY and CDR2 is SVGAGI in the germline V gene. V was pared by 2 bases and J by 5 bases, with 16 bases between. This CDR3 contains 15 residues. This CDR3 is CASSYGSGPSDEQYF. The CDR3 DNA follows: TGTGCCAGCAGTTACGGGTCGGGCCCTTCTGACGAGCAGTACTTC.

Only one count was recorded for this clone. The genes are TRBV24-1 and TRBJ1-2; 10 nucleotides line up with TRBD1. The CDR3 has 13 amino acids. After removal of 9 bases from V and 7 bases from J, the junction contained 7 bases not matched to a gene. Germline V lookup: CDR1 KGHDR, CDR2 SFDVKD. The CDR3 loop is CATGTRDRGGYTF. For the CDR3, the DNA is TGTGCCACCGGAACCCGGGACAGGGGTGGCTACACCTTC.

This clone was counted a few times. The rearrangement joins TRBV7-9 to TRBJ1-1; D not certain. The ends were cut back, 1 base at V and 4 bases at J, with 10 bases in the middle. The CDR3 extends over 14 amino acids. The germline gives CDR1 SEHNR, CDR2 FQNEAQ (reference sequence). Here the CDR3 DNA reads TGTGCCAGCAGCTTAGATTGGGTGGGCACTGAAGCTTTCTTT. Amino acids: CASSLDWVGTEAFF.

This clone has a single count. The genes are TRBV11-2 and TRBJ1-6; D remains ambiguous. The germline gives CDR1 SGHAT, CDR2 FQNNGV. This CDR3 is built from 12 residues. Trimming removed 5 bases from V and 13 bases from J, with 12 bases in between. Written as DNA, the CDR3 is TGTGCCAGCAGCAACCCCCTTTTGCCCCTCCACTTT. Translating it yields CASSNPLLPLHF.

The gene calls are TRBV7-2 and TRBJ1-1; 8 nucleotides match TRBD1. Germline values: CDR1 SGHTA, CDR2 FQGNSA. This CDR3 has 14 residues. With 5 bases clipped from V and 3 bases from J, the junction kept 5 bases outside the gene matches. Written as DNA, the CDR3 is TGTGCCAGCAGCGTATACAGGGGGGACACTGAAGCTTTCTTT. Translating gives CASSVYRGDTEAFF.

This chain joins TRBV28 and TRBJ1-6, with D tentatively TRBD1 (6 bases). The CDR3 is 16 residues long. V lost 6 bases to trimming and J lost 7 bases, with 19 bases between them. Germline CDR1 reads MDHEN; CDR2 reads SYDVKM. The CDR3 reads CASSPLGGGTNSPLHF. CDR3 nucleotides: TGTGCCAGCAGCCCTTTAGGGGGAGGTACAAATTCACCCCTCCACTTT.

The chain is built from TRBV5-6 and TRBJ2-7, with a possible D match to TRBD1 (6 bases). V was shortened by 2 bases and J by 3 bases, with 9 bases between the two germline ends. The CDR3 runs 13 residues. CDR1 SGHDT and CDR2 YYEEEE come from the germline V gene. DNA for the CDR3: TGTGCCAGCAGCTTAAAAGGGGGCTACGAGCAGTACTTC. As protein: CASSLKGGYEQYF.

The V gene is TRBV28, the J gene TRBJ2-1; possible D gene TRBD2, 6 bases. V shed 3 bases and J shed 0 bases, with 9 bases lying between them. Germline V gene data show CDR1 as MDHEN and CDR2 as SYDVKM. The CDR3 has 15 residues. CDR3: CASSFGSGSYNEQFF. DNA of the CDR3: TGTGCCAGCAGTTTCGGGAGCGGCTCCTACAATGAGCAGTTCTTC.

The V gene is TRBV9, the J gene TRBJ1-4; D uncertain. This CDR3 is built from 16 residues. Germline V gene data show CDR1 as SGDLS and CDR2 as YYNGEE. V lost 4 bases and J lost 5, with 18 bases in between. The chain's CDR3 is CASSSLVSPENEKLFF. The CDR3 DNA reads as TGTGCCAGCAGCTCCTTAGTCTCCCCCGAGAATGAAAAACTGTTTTTT.

This clone was recorded a few times. The chain has TRBV9 and TRBJ1-2; no clear D. Germline CDR1 and CDR2: SGDLS and YYNGEE. This CDR3 comprises 14 residues. V gave up 0 bases and J gave up 5 bases, with 11 bases separating them. The CDR3 reads CASSVGQRAYGYTF. CDR3 nucleotide sequence: TGTGCCAGCAGCGTAGGCCAGCGTGCTTATGGCTACACCTTC.

The J gene is TRBJ1-1, the V gene TRBV6-6, with D maybe TRBD1 (5 bases). V lost 6 bases, J lost 4 bases, and 15 bases lay in between. This CDR3 contains 14 residues. Germline CDR1 reads MNHNY; CDR2 reads SVGAGI (reference sequence). DNA of the CDR3: TGTGCCAGCAGCCCGAGGCAGGGTGGCACTGAAGCTTTCTTT. The encoded protein is CASSPRQGGTEAFF.

The genes are TRBV29-1 and TRBJ2-5, with no clear D. The CDR3 is 11 residues long. CDR1 is SQVTM, CDR2 ANQGSEA, per germline. The V and J ends lost 7 bases and 5 bases respectively, with 11 bases between them. The CDR3 spells CSASLSETQYF. Here the CDR3 DNA reads TGCAGCGCCTCCCTTTCGGAGACCCAGTACTTC.

The chain employs TRBV9 and TRBJ2-3, with D tentatively TRBD2 (5 bases). The CDR3 length is 18 residues. Germline V gives CDR1 SGDLS, CDR2 YYNGEE. Trimming took 2 bases from V and 2 from J, leaving 21 bases between them. CDR3 in amino acids: CASSVGEVSAYDTDTQYF. CDR3 DNA sequence: TGTGCCAGCAGCGTGGGAGAGGTCAGCGCTTACGACACAGATACGCAGTATTTT.

J is TRBJ1-3 and V is TRBV7-2; D gene uncertain. The CDR3 spans 12 residues. V was clipped by 5 bases and J by 2 bases, with 4 bases between them. The germline CDR1 and CDR2 sequences are SGHTA and FQGNSA. CDR3 coding DNA: TGTGCCAGCAGCCCTACTGGAAACACCATATATTTT. It translates to CASSPTGNTIYF.

CDR3 protein: CASSTGFTEAFF. The CDR3 DNA reads TGTGCCAGCAGTACAGGTTTTACTGAAGCTTTCTTT. The V call is TRBV6-5, the J call TRBJ1-1, with a possible D match to TRBD1 (5 bases). From germline, CDR1 is MNHEY and CDR2 SVGAGI. Deletions cut 5 bases from V and 5 bases from J, with 9 bases between. This CDR3 has 12 amino acids.

This clone showed up just a few times. V usage is TRBV7-9 and J usage is TRBJ1-2; possibly TRBD1 for D (6 bases). V was pared by 5 bases and J by 6 bases, with 19 bases between. The germline CDR1 and CDR2 sequences are SEHNR and FQNEAQ (reference sequence). This CDR3 has 15 residues. CDR3 coding DNA: TGTGCCAGCAGCACCCGAAGCACAGGGAGGGATGGCTACACCTTC. It yields the protein CASSTRSTGRDGYTF.

CDR3 in amino acids: CASRTPGQGRGNTIYF. The CDR3 region has the DNA TGTGCCAGTAGGACACCGGGACAGGGGCGCGGAAACACCATATATTTT. The V and J genes are TRBV19 and TRBJ1-3; TRBD1 aligns across 10 bases. The V and J ends lost 6 bases and 4 bases, in that order; junction bases with no gene match: 9. Germline V CDR1 and CDR2: LNHDA, SQIVND (reference sequence). This CDR3 is built from 16 residues.

The J gene is TRBJ2-5, the V gene TRBV25-1, with TRBD1 matching 7 bases. The germline gives CDR1 MGHDK, CDR2 SYGVNS. The CDR3 totals 15 residues. Unmatched junction bases numbered 9, after V lost 6 bases and J lost 2 bases. The DNA of the CDR3 is TGTGCCAGCAGATCGCTACAGGGGCCTCAAGAGACCCAGTACTTC. Its protein is CASRSLQGPQETQYF. The entire variable domain, with the rest obtained from reference TRBV25-1 and TRBJ2-5, is as follows: EADIYQTPRYLVIGTGKKITLECSQTMGHDKMYWYQQDPGMELHLIHYSYGVNSTEKGDLSSESTVSRIRTEHFPLTLESARPSHTSQYLCASRSLQGPQETQYFGPGTRLLVL.

This chain links TRBV28 with TRBJ1-2; the D gene is possibly TRBD1 (5 bases). The germline CDR1 and CDR2 sequences are MDHEN and SYDVKM. V was pared by 7 bases and J by 2 bases, with 17 bases between. The CDR3 is 15 amino acids. The CDR3, as DNA: TGTGCCAGCACCTCTTGGCGGCGGGGGAACTATGGCTACACCTTC. Translating gives CASTSWRRGNYGYTF.

The V call is TRBV10-1, the J call TRBJ2-7; 10 bases map to TRBD2. CDR3 size: 15 residues. V lost 5 bases, J lost 0 bases, and 4 bases stayed unmatched. CDR1 WNHNN and CDR2 SYGVQD come from the germline V gene (reference sequence). CDR3: CASSPLAGASYEQYF. CDR3 DNA: TGCGCCAGCAGTCCCCTAGCGGGGGCCTCCTACGAGCAGTACTTC.

This clone was recorded once. The gene calls are TRBV6-5 and TRBJ2-1, with D tentatively TRBD1 or TRBD2 (6 bases each). Germline-derived CDR1 and CDR2 are MNHEY and SVGAGI. V lost 6 bases to trimming and J lost 2 bases, with 11 bases between them. This CDR3 has 14 amino acids. CDR3: CASSPGATYNEQFF. The CDR3 DNA sequence: TGTGCCAGCAGCCCGGGGGCCACCTACAATGAGCAGTTCTTC.

V and J are TRBV2 and TRBJ1-5; TRBD1 agrees at 8 bases. There are 13 residues in the CDR3. With V trimmed by 10 bases and J by 6 bases, 8 bases remained unmatched. Germline V lookup: CDR1 SNHLY, CDR2 FYNNEI. The CDR3 loop reads CATRGRGGQPQHF. The CDR3 DNA follows: TGTGCCACCAGGGGGCGGGGCGGTCAGCCCCAGCATTTT.